The subject of this entry is one T cell receptor beta chain. This clonotype occurred many times. Base quality data are lacking; no much larger clone is found one base away. TCR cDNA was synthesized by 5'RACE template switching, through which a universal primer site and unique molecular identifiers were introduced. Priming for cDNA synthesis came from both the TCR alpha and TCR beta constant segments. Libraries were amplified in two PCR steps, with sample barcodes and sequencing adapters added in the second step. Sequencing of libraries was performed on Illumina HiSeq 2500 (2x100 bp) or NovaSeq (2x150 bp). The study's own analysis went as follows. MIGEC handled demultiplexing of reads and collapsing into UMI consensus sequences, while MiXCR performed V(D)J alignment. Clonotypes responding to the vaccine were identified with edgeR on replicate PBMC samples, with the criteria of FDR below 0.01 and a log2 fold change above 5 up to day 15. Each bulk clonotype was labeled CD4 or CD8 based on which sequenced repertoire, CD4 or CD8, contained the clonotype at higher abundance. To estimate the distribution of each clone across memory phenotypes, clonotype frequencies in memory subsets were weighted by FACS-sorted cell numbers. TCRdb cleaned the public reads at Q25 with fastp, built clones with MiXCR and kept in-frame beta chains. A single entry per CDR3 protein holds the most common genes and DNA from its merged rows. V and J calls and clone size were set by TCRdb, not the authors. Counted in this sample were 12,000 or so distinct CDR3 sequences; approximately 5% of them appeared once. About 0.94% of the sample lies in the top ten.

Interpreted using the paper, the treatment or condition label stands for: live attenuated yellow fever vaccine strain. A standard Ficoll-Paque protocol was used to isolate PBMCs from peripheral blood. RNA from sorted memory subsets was extracted with the RNeasy Micro Kit. The CDR3 contains 11 residues, cysteine and phenylalanine counted. The kept DNA is CDR3 alone, 33 bases in frame from the first base. Trimming removed 2 bases from V and 16 bases from J, leaving 9 bases between the germline ends. Via the germline V gene, CDR1 is SNHLY and CDR2 FYNNEI. The data were taken from a study of T cells after yellow fever vaccination (dated by TCRdb to between 2019 and 2020). Describing the broader study: Using CD3, CD45RA, CCR7 and CD95 staining, memory subsets (EM, EMRA, CM and Tscm) were sorted on a BD FACS Aria III. Libraries from fractions with low cell numbers were prepared with the SMART-Seq v4 Ultra Low Input RNA kit. Bulk TCR alpha and beta repertoires were sequenced longitudinally to track T-cell clones before and after primary and booster YFV17D yellow fever vaccination. Two healthy male donors, one aged 18 to 29 and one aged 30 to 40 years, were included in the cohort. Bulk PBMC replicates and cell subsets were isolated from blood drawn at multiple timepoints before and after both primary and secondary immunization. Memory subsets were sorted on days 0, 15 and 45 and at 18 months following primary vaccination, and on days 0, 15 and 45 following the 30-year booster. Paper-wide results and their limitations: Because only a couple of donors were included in the study, the extent to which the findings can be generalized is limited. A small share of clonotypes occurred in both CD4 and CD8 compartments, likely arising from convergent recombination. FACS-sorted repertoires could contain abundant contaminating clonotypes from the bulk population, so computational filtering was required. In the sorted memory subsets on day 0, nearly all vaccine-responding clonotypes were below the level of detection. Compared with the primary T-cell response, the secondary T-cell response was weaker but faster, peaking on day 5 rather than day 15. After the booster, most clones that had expanded after primary vaccination were detected again (around 97% of CD4 and more than 80% of CD8), suggesting broad maintenance of memory.

The TCR comes from a man aged 25-45 years who received the YFV17D yellow fever vaccine. This material consisted of PBMCs, either bulk or a sorted T-cell subset (CD4+, CD8+, memory, or dextramer-sorted; not recorded which), taken on the day of the yellow fever booster vaccination. The chain links TRBV2 with TRBJ1-6; the D gene remains uncertain. The bases read TGTGCCAGCAGTGAACCCGGTCTGCTCCACTTT. This encodes CASSEPGLLHF. Supplemented by the reference TRBV2 and TRBJ1-6 proteins around the CDR3, the complete variable domain is EPEVTQTPSHQVTQMGQEVILRCVPISNHLYFYWYRQILGQKVEFLVSFYNNEISEKSEIFDDQFSVERPDGSNFTLKIRSTKLEDSAMYFCASSEPGLLHFGNGTRLTVT.